This passage covers 18 T cell receptor beta chains from one sample sequenced in a study of long-term antiretroviral therapy in people with HIV. At the survey level, the v3.0 immunoSEQ assay was run. Clones were read by immunoSEQ multiplex PCR, and TCRdb kept only the in-frame ones, dropping some. The sample yields about 15,000 clones, about 86% seen once. Material: unsorted PBMCs, obtained 2.3 to 2.4 years before starting antiretroviral therapy. These receptors all stem from a woman in her twenties or thirties with HIV.

The chain carries TRBV5-4 and TRBJ1-2, with D possibly being TRBD1 (6 bases). CDR3 size: 15 residues. The V gene lost 0 bases and the J gene lost 0 bases, with 9 bases spanning the gap. The germline V gene has CDR1 SGHNT and CDR2 YYREEE (reference sequence). The CDR3 spells CASSLGQVPNYGYTF. DNA for the CDR3: TGTGCCAGCAGCTTGGGACAGGTCCCTAACTATGGCTACACCTTC.

This chain links TRBV7-2 with TRBJ2-7; D ambiguous. Trimming pared 5 bases from V and 0 bases from J, leaving 11 bases between. CDR3 length: 14 amino acids. Germline lookup yields CDR1 SGHTA and CDR2 FQGNSA. The CDR3 loop is CASSPVRDSYEQYF. The CDR3 bases are TGTGCCAGCAGCCCAGTGCGCGACTCCTACGAGCAGTACTTC.

This chain uses TRBV27 with TRBJ2-7; 8 nucleotides align to TRBD2. V shed 5 bases and J 3 bases; nucleotides not matched to a gene: 6. Per germline, CDR1 MNHEY and CDR2 SMNVEV (reference sequence). This CDR3 is 14 amino acids long. CDR3 in amino acids: CASSLSGGNYEQYF. CDR3 DNA: TGTGCCAGCAGTCTCTCGGGGGGGAACTACGAGCAGTACTTC.

The V call is TRBV9, the J call TRBJ2-7; D could derive from TRBD1 or TRBD2 (5 bases each). Trimming shortened V by 6 bases and J by 0 bases, and 19 bases separated the two germline ends. The CDR3 length is 16 residues. CDR1 is SGDLS and CDR2 is YYNGEE in the germline V gene. CDR3 sequence (DNA): TGTGCCAGCAACCCGGGGTGGGGGTCCGGCTCCTACGAGCAGTACTTC. It encodes CASNPGWGSGSYEQYF.

The CDR3 DNA sequence: TGTGCCAGCAGCCCGAGTGACAGGGGATACGAGCAGTACTTC. Residues: CASSPSDRGYEQYF. The chain recombines TRBV5-5 with TRBJ2-7, with 8 bases matching TRBD1. The length of the CDR3 is 14 residues. V shed 4 bases, J shed 4 bases, and the junction held 7 bases outside the gene matches. Germline V gene lookup returns CDR1 SGHKS and CDR2 YYEKEE (reference sequence).

V and J are TRBV4-3 and TRBJ2-3; 7 bases are shared with TRBD2. The ends lost 5 bases at V and 4 bases at J; junction bases unmatched: 0. There are 12 residues in the CDR3. Germline assignment: CDR1 LGHNA and CDR2 YSLEER. The CDR3 spells CASSGGADTQYF. Here the CDR3 DNA reads TGCGCCAGCAGCGGGGGGGCAGATACGCAGTATTTT.

This chain uses TRBV5-4 with TRBJ1-4; 7 bases map to TRBD1. There are 16 residues in the CDR3. J lost 7 bases, V lost 3 bases, and 12 bases had no gene match. The germline gives CDR1 SGHNT, CDR2 YYREEE (reference sequence). The CDR3 reads CASSSRQGGAGEKLFF. For the CDR3, the DNA is TGTGCCAGCAGCTCCCGACAGGGAGGAGCGGGTGAAAAACTGTTTTTT.

The chain uses TRBV6-1 and TRBJ1-6; 7 bases match TRBD1. J lost 3 bases, V lost 8 bases, and 4 bases had no gene match. This CDR3 has 14 amino acids. Germline V CDR1 and CDR2: MNHNS, SASEGT. The CDR3 bases are TGTGCCAGCTTCTGGGACAGCTATAATTCACCCCTCCACTTT. It translates to CASFWDSYNSPLHF.

The rearrangement links TRBV9 to TRBJ1-2; unclear D gene. Trimming took 2 bases from V and 5 from J, leaving 16 bases between them. The CDR3 consists of 15 residues. Germline V gene data show CDR1 as SGDLS and CDR2 as YYNGEE. DNA for the CDR3: TGTGCCAGCAGCGTGGCCAGGAAGGGCGGTTATGGCTACACCTTC. As protein: CASSVARKGGYGYTF.

The V call is TRBV2, the J call TRBJ2-7, with 8 bases identical to TRBD1. The CDR3 loop spans 14 amino acids. J lost 0 bases, V lost 10 bases, and 8 bases had no gene match. Germline V gives CDR1 SNHLY, CDR2 FYNNEI. The CDR3 DNA follows: TGTGCCACCAAGGGACAGGCCGACTCCTACGAGCAGTACTTC. It translates to CATKGQADSYEQYF.

As for this clone: The junction departs from the called germline gene at one end, perhaps through a read error. The rearrangement uses TRBV14 and TRBJ1-1; the D is unclear. Germline V CDR1 and CDR2: SGHDN, FVKESK. The CDR3 covers 17 residues. The CDR3 sequence: CASRQGRGVLMNTEAFF. DNA for the CDR3: TGTGCCAGCAGACAAGGTCGGGGTGTACTAATGAACACTGAAGCTTTCTTT.

This chain links TRBV5-4 with TRBJ1-4, with TRBD1 identical over 7 bases. CDR1 is SGHNT and CDR2 is YYREEE in the germline V gene (reference sequence). The CDR3 totals 16 residues. V was pared by 4 bases and J by 4 bases, with 10 bases of the junction left unmatched. The CDR3: CASSPRNRGGNEKLFF. The CDR3 DNA reads as TGTGCCAGCAGCCCCAGGAACAGGGGCGGTAATGAAAAACTGTTTTTT. Supplemented by reference TRBV5-4 and TRBJ1-4, the full variable domain reads ETGVTQSPTHLIKTRGQQVTLRCSSQSGHNTVSWYQQALGQGPQFIFQYYREEENGRGNFPPRFSGLQFPNYSSELNVNALELDDSALYLCASSPRNRGGNEKLFFGSGTQLSVL.

The rearrangement joins TRBV2 to TRBJ1-2; D is possibly TRBD1 (6 bases). This CDR3 is built from 14 residues. Per the germline V gene, CDR1 is SNHLY and CDR2 is FYNNEI. Trimming removed 1 base at V and 4 bases at J, with 10 bases between. CDR3 residues: CASSEEGRGYGYTF. CDR3 DNA: TGTGCCAGCAGTGAAGAGGGCAGGGGCTATGGCTACACCTTC.

V and J are TRBV30 and TRBJ1-4; TRBD1 matches 9 bases. V lost 0 bases to trimming and J lost 8 bases; unmatched junction nucleotides: 4. This CDR3 region has 14 residues. The germline gives CDR1 GTSNPN, CDR2 SVGIG (reference sequence). CDR3 sequence: CAWSVQGAGEKLFF. The DNA for the CDR3 is TGTGCCTGGAGTGTACAGGGGGCCGGGGAAAAACTGTTTTTT.

The chain carries TRBV5-6 and TRBJ1-2; D may be TRBD1 (5 bases). Germline CDR1 reads SGHDT; CDR2 reads YYEEEE. The CDR3 is 13 amino acids. Trimming stripped 0 bases from V and 6 bases from J, with 9 bases between. CDR3 coding DNA: TGTGCCAGCAGCTTGGGTCGGGGGGATGGCTACACCTTC. Amino acid sequence: CASSLGRGDGYTF.

This chain connects TRBV7-2 to TRBJ2-1; D uncertain. Looked up from germline, CDR1 is SGHTA and CDR2 is FQGNSA. V was trimmed by 4 bases and J by 9 bases, leaving 13 bases between them. This CDR3 has 13 amino acids. CDR3 sequence: CASSYSTSFEQFF. CDR3 nucleotide sequence: TGTGCCAGCAGCTATAGCACTTCGTTTGAGCAGTTCTTC.

The chain is built from TRBV29-1 and TRBJ2-1, with D tentatively TRBD1 (6 bases). V lost 6 bases and J 15 bases, leaving 15 bases between the germline ends. The V gene's germline CDR1 is SQVTM and CDR2 ANQGSEA. This CDR3 region has 10 residues. CDR3: CSVGRRGMFF. CDR3 coding DNA: TGCAGCGTAGGCCGCAGGGGAATGTTCTTC.

V is TRBV27 and J is TRBJ1-2; TRBD1 is a possible D gene (5 bases). CDR3 length: 15 residues. The V and J ends lost 1 base and 0 bases respectively, with 9 bases between them. The V gene's germline CDR1 is MNHEY and CDR2 SMNVEV (reference sequence). The CDR3 DNA sequence: TGTGCCAGCAGTTTATATGGGGGTTCTAACTATGGCTACACCTTC. This encodes CASSLYGGSNYGYTF.